Listed below are T cell receptor beta chains from one sample, sequenced in a study of identical twins. TCRdb reprocessed the 5' RACE reads via MiXCR and lists one record per CDR3 protein. The repertoire holds some 500,000 distinct CDR3 sequences, 7.5% to 10% seen once, with around 3.2% in the top ten. The same specimen was also included in a second study, on yellow fever vaccine responses in identical twins.

Sequenced material: PBMCs. Every receptor here comes from a young woman in good health. CDR3s include the opening cysteine and the closing phenylalanine or tryptophan. The order of the fields is J gene, CDR3 length, clone size, D gene, V gene, CDR3 DNA, CDR3 protein. A D gene is named only where the DNA matches it firmly. Clone size, where shown, is once, few, many, or a class for clones that have expanded.

TRBJ1-2 | 14 | . | . | TRBV9 | TGTGCCAGCAGCGTAGCCGAGAACCTCTATGGCTACACCTTC | CASSVAENLYGYTF
TRBJ1-5 | 18 | few | TRBD1 | TRBV9 | TGTGCCAGACTCTTCGGAGATGAGGGACAGGGGGCTTATCAGCCCCAGCATTTT | CARLFGDEGQGAYQPQHF
TRBJ2-7 | 15 | few | . | TRBV20-1 | TGCAGTGCAGGCCGGGGGAGTCTTCAAAATTACGAGCAGTACTTC | CSAGRGSLQNYEQYF
TRBJ2-7 | 19 | few | TRBD2 | TRBV20-1 | TGCAGTGCTAGTCGGGTACCCGTGGGAGCGGGAGATAGTAACTACGAGCAGTACTTC | CSASRVPVGAGDSNYEQYF
TRBJ1-1 | 15 | few | TRBD1 | TRBV12-3/TRBV12-4 | TGTGCCAGCAGTTCGGAAGACAGGGGGCCTACTGAAGCTTTCTTT | CASSSEDRGPTEAFF
TRBJ2-1 | 15 | many | TRBD2 | TRBV6-4 | TGTGCCAGCAGCGAACTAGCGGGCTCCTACAATGAGCAGTTCTTC | CASSELAGSYNEQFF
TRBJ2-1 | 11 | many | . | TRBV29-1 | TGCAGTGGGTCGGGGTACAATGAGCAGTTCTTC | CSGSGYNEQFF
TRBJ2-2 | 16 | . | TRBD2 | TRBV5-1 | TGCGCCAGCAGTTCCGGGACTAGCGCATACACCGGGGAGCTGTTTTTT | CASSSGTSAYTGELFF
TRBJ2-7 | 16 | . | TRBD2 | TRBV6-2/TRBV6-3 | TGTGCCAGCAGTTACCGGGCGGGAGGGACCTCCTACGAGCAGTACTTC | CASSYRAGGTSYEQYF
TRBJ2-3 | 17 | many | TRBD2 | TRBV29-1 | TGCAGCGTTGGACGGCTTCGCGGGAGGGCCGGGACAGATACGCAGTATTTT | CSVGRLRGRAGTDTQYF
TRBJ2-3 | 16 | many | . | TRBV15 | TGTGCCACCAGCAGAGAAAGGGGGAGGTTGATAGATACGCAGTATTTT | CATSRERGRLIDTQYF
TRBJ2-6 | 14 | many | . | TRBV2 | TGTGCCAGCAGTGCGCCGCGGGGGGCCAACGTCCTGACTTTC | CASSAPRGANVLTF
TRBJ2-1 | 14 | . | . | TRBV29-1 | TGCAGCGGCCAATTCATGGGAGGTGGCAATGAGCAGTTCTTC | CSGQFMGGGNEQFF
TRBJ2-2 | 14 | . | . | TRBV7-9 | TGTGCCAGCAGCTCTCGACTGAACACCGGGGAGCTGTTTTTT | CASSSRLNTGELFF
TRBJ2-2 | 14 | few | TRBD1 | TRBV7-2 | TGTGCCAGCAGCCCGGGACAGGGGACCGGGGAGCTGTTTTTT | CASSPGQGTGELFF
TRBJ1-4 | 14 | few | TRBD1 | TRBV6-1 | TGTGCCAGCAGAGAACAGGGGGCTAATGAAAAACTGTTTTTT | CASREQGANEKLFF
TRBJ2-1 | 12 | . | . | TRBV30 | TGTGCCTGCACCCACTCCTACAATGAGCAGTTCTTC | CACTHSYNEQFF
TRBJ1-6 | 15 | many | TRBD1 | TRBV12-3/TRBV12-4 | TGTGCCAGCACCTTTACGCAGGGGGAAGGGTCACCCCTCCACTTT | CASTFTQGEGSPLHF
TRBJ2-3 | 16 | many | TRBD2 | TRBV20-1 | TGCAGTGCTAGAGTCGACCCGGGACTAAACACAGATACGCAGTATTTT | CSARVDPGLNTDTQYF
TRBJ2-3 | 14 | many | . | TRBV3-1 | TGTGCCAGCAGCCAAGATGGGCGGCGAGATACGCAGTATTTT | CASSQDGRRDTQYF
TRBJ2-7 | 17 | few | . | TRBV18 | TGTGCCAGCTCAGGCCTCGGTCCAGCCGGCCCTGGCTACGAGCAGTACTTC | CASSGLGPAGPGYEQYF
TRBJ2-7 | 14 | few | TRBD1 | TRBV20-1 | TGCAGTGCTATCGCAGGACAGGGGTCCTACGAGCAGTACTTC | CSAIAGQGSYEQYF
TRBJ2-1 | 17 | few | . | TRBV9 | TGTGCCAGCAACCCCATAGGGGGGGCTGATCTATGGAATGAGCAGTTCTTC | CASNPIGGADLWNEQFF
TRBJ2-7 | 13 | many | . | TRBV12-3/TRBV12-4 | TGTGCCAGCAGTTTATGGGGGACCTACGAGCAGTACTTC | CASSLWGTYEQYF